This T cell receptor beta chain appears in the sequencing data of a study of blood T cell repertoires in COVID-19. Overall study context: Specimens from acute and convalescent COVID-19 originated in the United States, Italy and Spain.

The CDR3 is made up of 15 amino acids. Trimming took 1 base from V and 6 from J, leaving 12 bases between them. Germline CDR1 MNHNS, CDR2 SASEGT. As processed by the authors: Estimates of nucleated cell counts were drawn from the amplification of reference gene primers. Method: immunoSEQ multiplex PCR; TCRdb's copy keeps in-frame clones and lacks some. That table furnishes V, J and clone size, whereas the DNA furnished D and trimming. The table records some 200,000 clones, 92% of them present only once. The J gene is TRBJ2-2, the V gene TRBV6-1; weak D call: TRBD1 (5 bases). Material for sequencing was peripheral blood. The receptor's source is a man under 40 with acute or convalescent COVID-19. CDR3 protein: CASSEGTRVPGELFF. The CDR3 DNA sequence: TGTGCCAGCAGTGAAGGGACCAGGGTACCCGGGGAGCTGTTTTTT.